This T cell receptor (beta chain) is drawn from a study of blood T cell repertoires in COVID-19. Across the study: Sample material is recorded as cDNA or gDNA derived from T cells, B-cell-depleted T cells, or PBMCs.

The CDR3 extends over 14 amino acids. In germline, CDR1 is SGHRS, CDR2 YFSETQ. V was pared by 3 bases and J by 3 bases, with 12 bases between. Clones were sequenced by immunoSEQ multiplex PCR, and TCRdb holds only the in-frame ones, with some missing. The sample lists more than 200,000 clones, 86% occurring once. This chain uses TRBV5-1 with TRBJ2-5; D possibly corresponds to TRBD2 (6 bases). The sample comprised peripheral blood. The source is a woman aged 45 to 65 with COVID-19, enrolled during active disease. The CDR3 coding sequence is TGCGCCAGCAGCTCCCCAGGGACTGAAGAGACCCAGTACTTC. This codes for CASSSPGTEETQYF.